The 28 T cell receptor beta chains given below trace back to one sample, sequenced in a study of blood T cell repertoires in COVID-19. The assay was immunoSEQ multiplex PCR, and TCRdb's table has in-frame clones only and misses some. The sample has about 260,000 clones; approximately 86% are singletons. Material: peripheral blood. The receptors originated from a man younger than 40 with active or convalescent COVID-19.

The chain joins TRBV29-1 to TRBJ1-2; D is unresolved. Germline loops: CDR1 SQVTM, CDR2 ANQGSEA. The CDR3 consists of 13 residues. V lost 7 bases and J lost 2, with 14 bases in between. CDR3 protein: CSAKTNGNYGYTF. In DNA, the CDR3 is TGCAGCGCGAAAACAAACGGGAACTATGGCTACACCTTC.

The chain combines TRBV25-1 with TRBJ1-5; TRBD1 might be the D (6 bases). CDR3 size: 15 residues. CDR1 and CDR2 (germline): MGHDK, SYGVNS. Trimming removed 3 bases from V and 4 bases from J, with 13 bases in between. The CDR3 protein is CASSDLGAGNQPQHF. As DNA, the CDR3 is TGTGCCAGCAGTGATTTGGGGGCTGGTAATCAGCCCCAGCATTTT.

The sample holds a few counts of this clone. The rearrangement links TRBV7-9 to TRBJ1-5, with D perhaps TRBD1 (6 bases). Between the trimmed V and J ends, which lost 5 bases and 4 bases, there was a span of 18 bases. Germline-derived CDR1 and CDR2 are SEHNR and FQNEAQ (reference sequence). The CDR3 contains 16 residues. DNA for the CDR3: TGTGCCAGCAGCCGCACCGTACAGGGTCTGAATCAGCCCCAGCATTTT. Translated: CASSRTVQGLNQPQHF.

V usage is TRBV11-3 and J usage is TRBJ2-5; D perhaps matches TRBD2 (7 bases). Trimming removed 1 base from V and 5 bases from J, with 11 bases in between. The germline CDR1 and CDR2 sequences are SGHNT and YENEEA. This CDR3 is built from 14 residues. CDR3 in amino acids: CASSLAGGGETQYF. In DNA, the CDR3 is TGTGCCAGCAGCTTAGCGGGGGGCGGTGAGACCCAGTACTTC. The full variable domain, its missing parts supplied by reference TRBV11-3 and TRBJ2-5, is EAGVVQSPRYKIIEKKQPVAFWCNPISGHNTLYWYLQNLGQGPELLIRYENEEAVDDSQLPKDRFSAERLKGVDSTLKIQPAELGDSAVYLCASSLAGGGETQYFGPGTRLLVL.

The sample holds a few counts of this clone. Other DNA sequences within the sample encode an identical CDR3. V is TRBV27 and J is TRBJ1-6; D unclear. CDR3 length: 14 amino acids. V dropped 3 bases and J dropped 5 bases, with 8 bases sitting between them. The germline gives CDR1 MNHEY, CDR2 SMNVEV (reference sequence). This CDR3 is CASSFRGNNSPLHF. For the CDR3, the DNA is TGTGCCAGCAGTTTTCGGGGAAATAATTCACCCCTCCACTTT.

The chain links TRBV6-5 to TRBJ2-5; TRBD2 is a possible D gene (6 bases). Germline V gene lookup returns CDR1 MNHEY and CDR2 SVGAGI. Trimming pared 6 bases from V and 3 bases from J, leaving 17 bases between. This CDR3 is 15 amino acids long. CDR3 DNA sequence: TGTGCCAGCAGGGCCTTGGAGGGCCGGGAAGAGACCCAGTACTTC. Its protein product is CASRALEGREETQYF.

The chain joins TRBV6-6 to TRBJ2-7; 7 bases agree with TRBD1. The length of the CDR3 is 14 residues. The J segment lost 1 base and the V segment lost 6 bases, leaving 6 bases of the junction unmatched. Germline lookup yields CDR1 MNHNY and CDR2 SVGAGI (reference sequence). The CDR3 protein is CASSGTVRSYEQYF. The CDR3 nucleotides read TGTGCCAGCAGCGGGACAGTCCGGTCCTACGAGCAGTACTTC.

The V call is TRBV7-6, the J call TRBJ2-3; the match to TRBD2 covers 8 bases. Germline V lookup: CDR1 SGHVS, CDR2 FNYEAQ. The CDR3 extends over 16 amino acids. V trimming: 5 bases; J trimming: 0 bases; junction bases outside the gene matches: 7. The CDR3 region is CASSGSGGASTDTQYF. CDR3 DNA: TGTGCCAGCAGCGGCAGCGGGGGTGCTAGCACAGATACGCAGTATTTT.

This clone showed up just a few times. The chain has TRBV7-8 and TRBJ2-5, with 7 nucleotides matching TRBD2. Germline trimming cut 5 bases from V and 3 bases from J; bases unmatched to any gene: 9. This CDR3 contains 15 residues. Looked up from germline, CDR1 is SGHVS and CDR2 is FQNEAQ. CDR3 nucleotide sequence: TGTGCCAGCAGCCACCCGGGACTACTAAAAGAGACCCAGTACTTC. Translation: CASSHPGLLKETQYF.

This sequence joins TRBV7-3 and TRBJ2-3; D might be TRBD2 (5 bases). V lost 5 bases and J lost 4, with 19 bases in between. Germline V CDR1 and CDR2: SGHTA, FQGTGA. The CDR3 sequence is 16 residues long. CDR3 in DNA: TGTGCCAGCAGCCCCGACTACGGTATCCTCCCAGATACGCAGTATTTT. It specifies CASSPDYGILPDTQYF.

The J gene is TRBJ1-1, the V gene TRBV6-1; the D is unclear. V lost 2 bases and J lost 5, with 12 bases in between. The CDR3 spans 14 residues. The germline V gene has CDR1 MNHNS and CDR2 SASEGT. The CDR3: CASSEPQASTEAFF. The CDR3 nucleotides are TGTGCCAGCAGTGAACCTCAGGCCTCGACTGAAGCTTTCTTT.

V is TRBV6-6 and J is TRBJ2-7; 7 positions agree with TRBD1. Germline V lookup: CDR1 MNHNY, CDR2 SVGAGI (reference sequence). V was pared by 4 bases and J by 1 base, with 7 bases of the junction left unmatched. The length of the CDR3 is 15 residues. CDR3 DNA sequence: TGTGCCAGCAGTTCCCGGGACAGAACTTCCTACGAGCAGTACTTC. This codes for CASSSRDRTSYEQYF.

The DNA for the CDR3 is TGTGCCAGTCGCCTAGGGGTAAATCAGCCCCAGCATTTT. Its translation: CASRLGVNQPQHF. The chain has TRBV6-5 and TRBJ1-5; possible D gene TRBD1, 5 bases. Trimming left V 9 bases short and J 4 bases short, with 13 bases between. Germline V gene sequence: CDR1 MNHEY, CDR2 SVGAGI. The length of the CDR3 is 13 residues.

The chain is built from TRBV4-1 and TRBJ2-1; 9 bases agree with TRBD2. The CDR3 covers 16 residues. Germline CDR1 MGHRA, CDR2 YSYEKL. Trimming removed 1 base from V and 6 bases from J; junction bases left unmatched: 7. CDR3 DNA sequence: TGCGCCAGCAGCCAAGTCTGGCGGGGGGGCCCCAATGAGCAGTTCTTC. This sequence encodes CASSQVWRGGPNEQFF.

The J gene is TRBJ2-1, the V gene TRBV9, with 10 bases fitting TRBD2. Germline V lookup: CDR1 SGDLS, CDR2 YYNGEE. Trimming at V came to 5 bases and at J to 4 bases, leaving 12 bases not matched to a gene. The CDR3 length is 17 residues. The CDR3 protein is CASSTPAAGGPYNEQFF. The CDR3 DNA sequence: TGTGCCAGCAGTACCCCCGCAGCGGGGGGGCCTTACAATGAGCAGTTCTTC.

This clone has only one observation. This chain uses TRBV5-5 with TRBJ2-1, with 14 bases lining up with TRBD2. V gave up 5 bases and J gave up 4 bases; unmatched junction bases: 8. Germline V gene lookup returns CDR1 SGHKS and CDR2 YYEKEE (reference sequence). The length of the CDR3 is 17 residues. CDR3 loop: CASRPGTSGGDYNEQFF. DNA of the CDR3: TGTGCCAGCAGGCCGGGGACTAGCGGGGGAGATTACAATGAGCAGTTCTTC.

This chain uses TRBV5-1 with TRBJ2-5; 7 nucleotides match TRBD2. Germline V gene lookup returns CDR1 SGHRS and CDR2 YFSETQ. CDR3 length: 16 amino acids. Trimming removed 6 bases from V and 7 bases from J; junction bases left unmatched: 18. The CDR3 bases are TGCGCCAGCATGACGGGGGGTGGCGATCGGAGACGGACCCAGTACTTC. As protein: CASMTGGGDRRRTQYF.

The chain joins TRBV6-6 to TRBJ2-4; 9 bases are a match to TRBD1. The CDR3 loop spans 13 amino acids. Per germline, CDR1 MNHNY and CDR2 SVGAGI (reference sequence). The V segment lost 8 bases and the J segment 10 bases; nucleotides outside the gene matches: 9. The CDR3 coding sequence is TGTGCCAGCGGACCGGGACAGGGAATAATTCAGTACTTC. This gives the protein CASGPGQGIIQYF.

The V call is TRBV7-8, the J call TRBJ2-2, with 8 bases aligning to TRBD2. Germline-derived CDR1 and CDR2 are SGHVS and FQNEAQ. With 5 bases clipped from V and 5 bases from J, the junction kept 10 bases outside the gene matches. The CDR3 is made up of 16 amino acids. The CDR3 DNA sequence: TGTGCCAGCAGCCTGACTGGACTAGCAGGGACCGGGGAGCTGTTTTTT. Amino acid sequence: CASSLTGLAGTGELFF.

The V call is TRBV5-1, the J call TRBJ1-2, with D possibly being TRBD1 (5 bases). Looked up from germline, CDR1 is SGHRS and CDR2 is YFSETQ. The CDR3 spans 14 residues. V lost 0 bases and J lost 7, with 13 bases in between. The CDR3 DNA reads as TGCGCCAGCAGCTTGGAGCAGGGCTCCGGTGGCTACACCTTC. Translating gives CASSLEQGSGGYTF. The entire variable domain, with the rest obtained from reference TRBV5-1 and TRBJ1-2, is as follows: KAGVTQTPRYLIKTRGQQVTLSCSPISGHRSVSWYQQTPGQGLQFLFEYFSETQRNKGNFPGRFSGRQFSNSRSEMNVSTLELGDSALYLCASSLEQGSGGYTFGSGTRLTVV.

This chain joins TRBV5-1 and TRBJ2-5, with TRBD2 matching over 10 bases. V shed 2 bases, J shed 3 bases, and the junction held 4 bases outside the gene matches. The germline V gene has CDR1 SGHRS and CDR2 YFSETQ. The CDR3 consists of 15 residues. In DNA, the CDR3 is TGCGCCAGCAGCTTACTAGGACTAGCGGAAGAGACCCAGTACTTC. It is translated as CASSLLGLAEETQYF.

The CDR3 DNA reads as TGTGCCAGCGGGGGGGCCTACCGGGGCCCTTTCGACTATGGCTACACCTTC. As protein: CASGGAYRGPFDYGYTF. This rearrangement joins TRBV11-2 to TRBJ1-2, with TRBD1 as a possible D gene (6 bases). Trimming removed 8 bases from V and 3 bases from J, with 25 bases in between. Germline V CDR1 and CDR2: SGHAT, FQNNGV. There are 17 residues in the CDR3.

V is TRBV7-3 and J is TRBJ2-7; D remains ambiguous. Germline-derived CDR1 and CDR2 are SGHTA and FQGTGA. Trimming stripped 2 bases from V and 0 bases from J, with 8 bases between. This CDR3 has 14 amino acids. The CDR3 here is CASSLEPGSYEQYF. The CDR3 nucleotides are TGTGCCAGCAGCTTAGAGCCGGGCTCCTACGAGCAGTACTTC.

The genes are TRBV2 and TRBJ2-7; a possible D gene is TRBD2 (5 bases). Deletions cut 4 bases from V and 0 bases from J, with 10 bases between. The CDR3 loop spans 14 amino acids. Looked up from germline, CDR1 is SNHLY and CDR2 is FYNNEI. CDR3 sequence (DNA): TGTGCCAGCAGTGGGACTCCATTCTCCTACGAGCAGTACTTC. Translation gives CASSGTPFSYEQYF.

This clone was recorded only once. CDR3 sequence: CATSRAGGYTF. Written as DNA, the CDR3 is TGTGCCACCAGCAGAGCAGGCGGCTACACCTTC. This chain uses TRBV15 with TRBJ1-2; unclear D gene. This CDR3 is 11 amino acids long. V lost 1 base and J lost 8, with 5 bases in between. The germline V gene has CDR1 LNHNV and CDR2 YYDKDF (reference sequence). The full variable domain, completed using reference TRBV15 and TRBJ1-2, is DAMVIQNPRYQVTQFGKPVTLSCSQTLNHNVMYWYQQKSSQAPKLLFHYYDKDFNNEADTPDNFQSRRPNTSFCFLDIRSPGLGDTAMYLCATSRAGGYTFGSGTRLTVV.

This chain uses TRBV18 with TRBJ1-1, with D perhaps matching TRBD1 (5 bases). V was shortened by 2 bases and J by 3 bases, with 7 bases between the two germline ends. The CDR3 length is 13 residues. Germline CDR1 reads KGHSH; CDR2 reads LQKENI. The CDR3 here is CASSPVRDTEAFF. CDR3 DNA: TGTGCCAGCTCACCAGTCAGGGACACTGAAGCTTTCTTT.

CDR3 protein: CASSSRGSAYGYTF. The CDR3 nucleotides are TGTGCCAGCAGCTCCAGGGGTTCGGCCTATGGCTACACCTTC. The V gene is TRBV7-9, the J gene TRBJ1-2; tentatively, D is TRBD1 (6 bases). Germline V lookup: CDR1 SEHNR, CDR2 FQNEAQ (reference sequence). The V end lost 4 bases, the J end lost 4 bases, and 13 bases lay between the germline ends. The CDR3 totals 14 residues. Complete variable domain (other parts from reference TRBV7-9 and TRBJ1-2): DTGVSQNPRHKITKRGQNVTFRCDPISEHNRLYWYRQTLGQGPEFLTYFQNEAQLEKSRLLSDRFSAERPKGSFSTLEIQRTEQGDSAMYLCASSSRGSAYGYTFGSGTRLTVV.

The CDR3 here is CASRARGGPYEQYF. CDR3 nucleotide sequence: TGTGCCAGCAGGGCCCGCGGGGGACCCTACGAGCAGTACTTC. V and J are TRBV6-5 and TRBJ2-7; 7 nucleotides line up with TRBD2. The CDR3 has 14 residues. Germline V gene lookup returns CDR1 MNHEY and CDR2 SVGAGI. Germline trimming cut 6 bases from V and 2 bases from J; bases unmatched to any gene: 7.